This record looks at one T cell receptor beta chain sequence and its context. Profiling relied on immunoSEQ multiplex PCR, and the TCRdb table lists in-frame clones only, not all of them. This sample has some 140,000 clones; under 95% occur once, and the top ten carry around 3.1%. This sample was included in a study of T cell responses to AZD1222 COVID-19 vaccine. Between the trimmed V and J ends, which lost 3 bases and 7 bases, there was a span of 9 bases. The CDR3 totals 12 residues. Germline loops: CDR1 MDHEN, CDR2 SYDVKM. The chain couples TRBV28 to TRBJ1-2; TRBD1 might be the D (5 bases). This receptor was identified in an adult in good health. The source material was peripheral blood, sampled on day 0 of AZD1222 vaccination. The CDR3 sequence: CASSLGRSGYTF. In nucleotides, the CDR3 is TGTGCCAGCAGTTTGGGACGTTCTGGCTACACCTTC.